This TCR beta chain emerged from a study of T cells in tuberculosis (dated by TCRdb to 2016 to 2019). A note on the overall study: In the study, CD1B tetramers and high-throughput TCR immunosequencing were combined to characterize T cells specific for the mycobacterial lipid antigen glucose monomycolate (GMM). Study-wide conclusions, independent of this receptor: T cells binding the CD1B-GMM tetramer with low affinity may have been missed by the stringent sort gate.

TCR-alpha and TCR-beta chains were sequenced unpaired, so chain pairing information was not available. TCR libraries were generated with the immunoSEQ multiplex PCR assay, using TCR-beta and/or TCR-alpha/delta assays for each sample. The amplified TCR libraries were sequenced using the Illumina high-throughput platform. In the authors' own workflow: Clustering and dimensionality reduction relied on pairwise TCRdist distances among GMM-specific receptors from T cells that were either sorted ex vivo or expanded in vitro. Sequence motifs defined by gene usage and CDR3 content were checked for enrichment by comparing tetramer-positive and tetramer-negative populations. Not all clones reach the TCRdb copy of this immuneACCESS table, which keeps in-frame sequences only. Checked studies attribute under half of the gap to unresolved V genes and leave the rest unexplained. The DNA gave D and trimming, while V, J and clone size come from that table. The sample table records about 88,000 clones; approximately 91% of these occur just once. The ten largest clones capture 1.9% of the sample.

The V end loses 4 bases and the J end loses 1 base, and a stretch of 10 bases separates them. The germline V gene (reference sequence) sets CDR1 to MNHEY and CDR2 to SMNVEV. The cysteine opens and the phenylalanine closes a CDR3 of 14 amino acids. CDR3 DNA only is kept here, 42 bases in frame from base 1. After being thawed and rested overnight, PBMC were stained with GMM-loaded CD1B tetramer, a Live/Dead dye and anti-CD3, and were then sorted on a FACS Aria II. The CD1B tetramers were loaded with C32 glucose monomycolate that had been purified from Rhodococcus equi. Before cryopreservation, the PBMC later used for tetramer sorting had been depleted of CD14-expressing monocytes as part of a separate study. From each donor, roughly 96,000 tetramer-negative cells were also sorted and analyzed side by side with the tetramer-positive cells. Antigen-specific T cells were sorted from four healthy South African adults using GMM-loaded CD1B tetramers.

About this clone itself: No much larger clonotype is one base removed from it; base qualities were not supplied.

Recombination linked TRBV27 to TRBJ1-1, with the D gene too uncertain to name. The sequenced material came from CD1b-GMM tetramer-negative cells sorted from PBMCs. This specimen's cell subset or site label, interpreted: T cells not binding CD1B-GMM tetramer, sorted from same donor. The TCR sequence derives from an adult woman with latent tuberculosis. The bases are TGTGCCAGCAGTTCCCCCACAGAGAACACTGAAGCTTTCTTT. Translated, it reads CASSSPTENTEAFF.